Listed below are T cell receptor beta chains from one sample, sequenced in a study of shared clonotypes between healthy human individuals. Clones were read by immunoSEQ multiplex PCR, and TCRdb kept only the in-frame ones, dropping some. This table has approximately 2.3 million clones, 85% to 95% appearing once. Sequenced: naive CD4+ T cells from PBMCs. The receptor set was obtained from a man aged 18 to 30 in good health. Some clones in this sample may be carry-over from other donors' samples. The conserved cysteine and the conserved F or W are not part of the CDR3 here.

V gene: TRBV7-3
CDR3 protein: ASSLQETTGELF

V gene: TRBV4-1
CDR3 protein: ASSHGQASSYEQY

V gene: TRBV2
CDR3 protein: ASTWYTSYNEQF

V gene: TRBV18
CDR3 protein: ASSQTGRNTEAF

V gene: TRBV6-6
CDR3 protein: ASTWGVGQPQH

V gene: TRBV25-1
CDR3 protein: ASSERHSNQPQH

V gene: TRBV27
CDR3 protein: ASSLNRGREKLF

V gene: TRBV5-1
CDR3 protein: ASSPTSDRVNNEQF

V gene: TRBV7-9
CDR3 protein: ASSLQLGGGRYNEQF

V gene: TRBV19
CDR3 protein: ASNIVGEDIQY

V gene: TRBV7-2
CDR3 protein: ASSSVGGRRQTNTGELF

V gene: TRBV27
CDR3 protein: ASSPVGKNTEAF

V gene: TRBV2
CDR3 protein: ASSVFGRGFPF

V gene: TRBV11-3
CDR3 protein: ASSLGGASYNEQF

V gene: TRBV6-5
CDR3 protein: ATGGGGWGDEQF

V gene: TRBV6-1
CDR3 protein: ASSERSGGSTEAF

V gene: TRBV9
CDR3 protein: ASSVGGRGYAYEQY

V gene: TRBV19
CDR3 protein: ASSMGGGQRGSRNQPQH

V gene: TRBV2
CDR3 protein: ASGRGTQETQY

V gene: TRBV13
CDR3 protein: ASSPGTTETQY

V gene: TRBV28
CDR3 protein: ASRGLGQGARYEQY

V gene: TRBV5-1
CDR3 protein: ASSLWTSGTDTQY

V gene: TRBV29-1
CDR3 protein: RGGDTGNTEAF

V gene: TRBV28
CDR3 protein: ASSRDGFQPQH

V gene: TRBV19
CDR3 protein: ASVGLSSGANVLT

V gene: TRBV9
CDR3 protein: ASSATGTSGRWAYEQY

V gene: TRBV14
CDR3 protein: ASSQDRRGGSARAF

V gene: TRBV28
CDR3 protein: ASSKQRSGNTIY

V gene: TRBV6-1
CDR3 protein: ASSETFTGNYGYT

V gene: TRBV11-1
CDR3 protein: ASSPRDYLYHNEQF

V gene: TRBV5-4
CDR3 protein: ASSPPRSETQY

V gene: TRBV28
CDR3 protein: ASSFWLGVNTEAF

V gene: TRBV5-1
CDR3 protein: ASRQGPNEKLF

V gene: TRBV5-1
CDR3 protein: ASTFLRQGDTEAF

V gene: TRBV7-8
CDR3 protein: ASSLESYNQPQH

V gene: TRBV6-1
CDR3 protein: ASSGLAGGLETQY

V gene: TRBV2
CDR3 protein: ASSGTSGTDTQY

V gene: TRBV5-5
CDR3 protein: ASSLAGSSGNTIY

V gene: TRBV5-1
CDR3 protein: ASSLYDSVPGNTIY

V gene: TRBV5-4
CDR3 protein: ASSLGQTLAKNIQY

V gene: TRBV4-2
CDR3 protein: ASSHQTGARETQY

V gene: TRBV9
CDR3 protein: ASSVGSVMETQY

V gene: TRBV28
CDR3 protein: ASSLSSTGELF

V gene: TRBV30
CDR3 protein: AWTQVSDLRELF

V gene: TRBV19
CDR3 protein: ASRGNEKLF

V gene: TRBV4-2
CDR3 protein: ASSQVGLAGARGQF

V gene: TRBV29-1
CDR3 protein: SLALAGDFSYNEQF

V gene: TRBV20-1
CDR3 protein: SAEGREKLF

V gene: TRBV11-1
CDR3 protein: ASTGGAGTYNEQF

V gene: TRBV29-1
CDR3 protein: SVLDPPYTDTQY

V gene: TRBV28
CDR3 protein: ASSLTASTLNYGYT